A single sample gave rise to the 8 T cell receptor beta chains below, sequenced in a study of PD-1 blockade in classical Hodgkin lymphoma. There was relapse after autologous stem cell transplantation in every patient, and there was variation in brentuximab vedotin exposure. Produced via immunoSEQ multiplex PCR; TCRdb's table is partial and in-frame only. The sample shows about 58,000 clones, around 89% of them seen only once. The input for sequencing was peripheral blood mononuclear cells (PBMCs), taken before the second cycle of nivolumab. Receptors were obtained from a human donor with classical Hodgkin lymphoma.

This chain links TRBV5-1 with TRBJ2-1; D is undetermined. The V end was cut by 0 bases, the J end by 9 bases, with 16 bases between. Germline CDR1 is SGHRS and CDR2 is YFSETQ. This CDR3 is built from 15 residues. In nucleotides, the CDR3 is TGCGCCAGCAGCTTGGTAAATCCAACCACGGGTGAGCAGTTCTTC. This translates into CASSLVNPTTGEQFF.

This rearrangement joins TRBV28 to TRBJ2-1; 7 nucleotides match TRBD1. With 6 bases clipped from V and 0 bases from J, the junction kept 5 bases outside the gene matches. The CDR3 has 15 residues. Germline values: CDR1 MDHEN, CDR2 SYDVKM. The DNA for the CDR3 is TGTGCCAGCAGCCCAAGGGGGCCCTCCTACAATGAGCAGTTCTTC. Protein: CASSPRGPSYNEQFF.

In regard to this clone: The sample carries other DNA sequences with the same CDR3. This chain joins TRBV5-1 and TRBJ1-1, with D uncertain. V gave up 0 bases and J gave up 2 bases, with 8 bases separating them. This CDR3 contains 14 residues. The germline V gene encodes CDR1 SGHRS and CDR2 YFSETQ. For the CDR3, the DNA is TGCGCCAGCAGCTTGGAGGCCGGAAACACTGAAGCTTTCTTT. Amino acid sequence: CASSLEAGNTEAFF.

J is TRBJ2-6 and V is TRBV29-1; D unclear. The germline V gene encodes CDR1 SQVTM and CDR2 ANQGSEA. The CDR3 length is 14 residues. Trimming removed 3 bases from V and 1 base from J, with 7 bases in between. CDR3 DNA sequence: TGCAGCGTTGAGCAAGGTTCTGGGGCCAACGTCCTGACTTTC. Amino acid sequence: CSVEQGSGANVLTF.

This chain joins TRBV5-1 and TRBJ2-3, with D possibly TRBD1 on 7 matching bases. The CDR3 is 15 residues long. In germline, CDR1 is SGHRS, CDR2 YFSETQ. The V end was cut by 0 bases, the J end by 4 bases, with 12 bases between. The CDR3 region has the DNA TGCGCCAGCAGCTTGGGTGGGGGGACAGCAGATACGCAGTATTTT. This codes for CASSLGGGTADTQYF.

The CDR3 DNA reads as TGTGCCAGCAGTTCCGGGGGCAGGGGCCAGCCCCAGCATTTT. This sequence encodes CASSSGGRGQPQHF. This chain joins TRBV28 and TRBJ1-5; tentative D call: TRBD1 (6 bases). Germline V gives CDR1 MDHEN, CDR2 SYDVKM. V gave up 4 bases and J gave up 7 bases, with 14 bases separating them. The length of the CDR3 is 14 residues.

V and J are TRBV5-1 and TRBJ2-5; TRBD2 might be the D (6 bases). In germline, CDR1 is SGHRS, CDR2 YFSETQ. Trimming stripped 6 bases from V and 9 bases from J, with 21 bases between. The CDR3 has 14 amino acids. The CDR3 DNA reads TGCGCCAGCACCCCGGAGGGCCTTACGGGGGCCCAGTACTTC. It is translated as CASTPEGLTGAQYF.

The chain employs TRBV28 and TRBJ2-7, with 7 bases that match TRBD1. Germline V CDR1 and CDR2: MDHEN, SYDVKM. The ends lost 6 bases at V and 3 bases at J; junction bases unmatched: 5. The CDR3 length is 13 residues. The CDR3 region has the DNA TGTGCCAGCAGGCCGACAGGGTTCTACGAGCAGTACTTC. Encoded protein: CASRPTGFYEQYF.